This paragraph covers one T cell receptor beta chain sequence. What it binds is not known. Using immunoSEQ multiplex PCR, the repertoire was profiled, and TCRdb retains in-frame clones only, with some absent. The sample consists of 65,000 to 70,000 clones, 90% of them appearing once. The source of the sample is a study of OX40 agonist ivuxolimab in advanced cancers. Looking at the study overall: Participants could have had prior anti-PD-1, anti-PD-L1 or anti-CTLA-4 therapy, and less than 45% had some. Study results and caveats: Fewer expanded clones were found on average in CD4+ than in CD8+ T cells.

In germline, CDR1 is MNHNS, CDR2 SASEGT. The CDR3 loop spans 15 amino acids. J lost 0 bases, V lost 6 bases, and 5 bases had no gene match. The source is an adult with an advanced solid tumor such as melanoma, head and neck, liver or kidney cancer. The J gene is TRBJ2-7, the V gene TRBV6-1, with TRBD1 identical over 10 bases. Sample: CD4+ or CD8+ T cells sorted from blood, taken in a trial of the OX40 agonist ivuxolimab. This CDR3 is CASSYGTGDSYEQYF. The CDR3 bases are TGTGCCAGCAGCTACGGGACAGGGGACTCCTACGAGCAGTACTTC.